Reported below is one T cell receptor (beta chain). The data were taken from a study of blood T cell repertoires in COVID-19. Whole-study context: Researchers got acute and convalescent COVID-19 samples from the United States, Italy and Spain. Sources were T cells, B-cell-depleted T cells, or PBMCs; the material itself was cDNA or gDNA.

Trimming cost V 4 bases and J 3 bases, with 9 bases left between them. The CDR3 loop spans 13 amino acids. Per germline, CDR1 SQVTM and CDR2 ANQGSEA. In the original processing: Amplification of reference gene primers was used by the study to estimate nucleated cell counts. Generated by immunoSEQ multiplex PCR, the TCRdb table keeps only in-frame clones and is missing some. The V and J calls and clone size come from that table; D and trimming were worked out from the DNA. The repertoire holds tens of thousands of clones, 65% to 85% seen once, with approximately 16% in the top ten. The J gene is TRBJ1-4, the V gene TRBV29-1, with TRBD1 as a possible D gene (5 bases). Sequenced material: peripheral blood. The clonotype originates from a man aged 65 to 79 with active or convalescent COVID-19. CDR3 nucleotide sequence: TGCAGCGTTGCCGAGACAGCTAATGAAAAACTGTTTTTT. This encodes CSVAETANEKLFF.